Listed here are 14 T cell receptor beta chains from one sample, sequenced in a study of shared clonotypes between healthy human individuals. Only in-frame clones appear in the TCRdb table, and some are missing; sequencing was by immunoSEQ multiplex PCR. The sample lists over 2 million clones, about nine tenths occurring once. Specimen: naive CD4+ T cells from PBMCs. The subset here: CD45RA+ positively selected. The receptors shown here come from a man between 18 and 35 years old in good health. Some clones in this sample may be carry-over from other donors' samples.

The J gene is TRBJ2-1, the V gene TRBV7-9; TRBD2 matches 9 bases. V lost 1 base, J lost 4 bases, and 14 bases stayed unmatched. The CDR3 is 19 residues long. Germline CDR1 SEHNR, CDR2 FQNEAQ (reference sequence). The CDR3 region has the DNA TGTGCCAGCAGCTTAGTGCCAATCTTGGGACTAGCTCCGTACAATGAGCAGTTCTTC. Translation gives CASSLVPILGLAPYNEQFF.

This clone occurred once. V is TRBV18 and J is TRBJ2-3; D possibly corresponds to TRBD1 (5 bases). The CDR3 runs to 15 residues. Germline assignment: CDR1 KGHSH and CDR2 LQKENI. V was cut by 3 bases and J by 1 base, with 11 bases left in between. The CDR3 reads CASSPQQERTDTQYF. CDR3 sequence (DNA): TGTGCCAGCTCACCCCAACAGGAGCGCACAGATACGCAGTATTTT. Supplemented by reference TRBV18 and TRBJ2-3, the full variable domain reads NAGVMQNPRHLVRRRGQEARLRCSPMKGHSHVYWYRQLPEEGLKFMVYLQKENIIDESGMPKERFSAEFPKEGPSILRIQQVVRGDSAAYFCASSPQQERTDTQYFGPGTRLTVL.

V is TRBV29-1 and J is TRBJ2-7; 7 bases are shared with TRBD1. The CDR3 loop spans 14 amino acids. The V segment lost 7 bases and the J segment 3 bases; nucleotides outside the gene matches: 12. Germline assignment: CDR1 SQVTM and CDR2 ANQGSEA. The CDR3 here is CSAYTPGQLYEQYF. For the CDR3, the DNA is TGCAGCGCCTACACGCCGGGACAGCTCTACGAGCAGTACTTC.

The chain combines TRBV5-1 with TRBJ2-7; possibly TRBD1 for D (6 bases). Germline V gene data show CDR1 as SGHRS and CDR2 as YFSETQ. This CDR3 contains 16 residues. Trimming stripped 1 base from V and 0 bases from J, with 14 bases between. The DNA for the CDR3 is TGCGCCAGCAGCTTGTCAGGGGCAGGGTACTCCTACGAGCAGTACTTC. It specifies CASSLSGAGYSYEQYF.

The V call is TRBV5-5, the J call TRBJ2-7; 9 positions match TRBD2. This CDR3 comprises 16 residues. The trim removed 1 base at V and 0 bases at J, leaving 5 bases unmatched. Germline CDR1 is SGHKS and CDR2 is YYEKEE (reference sequence). The CDR3 loop is CASSLSYSGSSYEQYF. In DNA, the CDR3 is TGTGCCAGCAGCTTGTCCTATAGCGGGAGCTCCTACGAGCAGTACTTC. The whole variable domain, filled in from reference TRBV5-5 and TRBJ2-7, reads DAGVTQSPTHLIKTRGQQVTLRCSPISGHKSVSWYQQVLGQGPQFIFQYYEKEERGRGNFPDRFSARQFPNYSSELNVNALLLGDSALYLCASSLSYSGSSYEQYFGPGTRLTVT.

V is TRBV5-1 and J is TRBJ2-7; TRBD2 agrees at 7 bases. V shed 7 bases and J 4 bases; nucleotides not matched to a gene: 14. The CDR3 sequence is 15 residues long. CDR1 is SGHRS and CDR2 is YFSETQ in the germline V gene. The CDR3 nucleotides are TGCGCCAGCGGCCCCTATGTGGGAGGGCCATACGAGCAGTACTTC. This codes for CASGPYVGGPYEQYF. The whole variable domain, remainder taken from reference TRBV5-1 and TRBJ2-7, is KAGVTQTPRYLIKTRGQQVTLSCSPISGHRSVSWYQQTPGQGLQFLFEYFSETQRNKGNFPGRFSGRQFSNSRSEMNVSTLELGDSALYLCASGPYVGGPYEQYFGPGTRLTVT.

The chain employs TRBV30 and TRBJ2-4, with 11 bases that match TRBD2. Per the germline V gene, CDR1 is GTSNPN and CDR2 is SVGIG (reference sequence). The CDR3 sequence is 14 residues long. J lost 7 bases, V lost 5 bases, and 7 bases had no gene match. The CDR3 DNA reads as TGTGCCTGGCGTAGCGGGAGGGCGATGAACATTCAGTACTTC. Translating gives CAWRSGRAMNIQYF.

For the CDR3, the DNA is TGTGCCAGCAGCTTAGGTGTTCGCGGGAGGGGGGATGAGCAGTTCTTC. Translated: CASSLGVRGRGDEQFF. The chain is built from TRBV7-8 and TRBJ2-1; TRBD2 aligns across 9 bases. The junction had 9 bases not matched to a gene; V was cut back by 1 base and J by 8 bases. Germline CDR1 is SGHVS and CDR2 is FQNEAQ. The CDR3 runs 16 residues.

This clone was picked up one time. The chain employs TRBV28 and TRBJ2-1, with D possibly being TRBD2 (6 bases). CDR1 and CDR2 from the germline V gene are MDHEN and SYDVKM. There are 14 residues in the CDR3. The V end lost 1 base, the J end lost 7 bases, and 11 bases lay between the germline ends. CDR3 nucleotides: TGTGCCAGCAGTTTATCCGGGAGTTGGAATGAGCAGTTCTTC. It is translated as CASSLSGSWNEQFF.

The chain couples TRBV27 to TRBJ1-2, with D perhaps matching TRBD1 (5 bases). Trimming removed 4 bases from V and 5 bases from J, with 11 bases in between. The length of the CDR3 is 13 residues. Germline V lookup: CDR1 MNHEY, CDR2 SMNVEV (reference sequence). CDR3 in amino acids: CASSSVRVYGYTF. The DNA for the CDR3 is TGTGCCAGCAGTTCAGTCAGGGTTTATGGCTACACCTTC.

The rearrangement uses TRBV2 and TRBJ1-1; D remains ambiguous. This CDR3 spans 14 amino acids. The germline CDR1 and CDR2 sequences are SNHLY and FYNNEI. With 8 bases removed from V and 0 bases from J, the gap between germline ends came to 13 bases. For the CDR3, the DNA is TGTGCCAGCCTAAAGAGGGTCCTGAACACTGAAGCTTTCTTT. This gives the protein CASLKRVLNTEAFF.

The rearrangement joins TRBV5-1 to TRBJ2-7; D not resolved. Germline CDR1 reads SGHRS; CDR2 reads YFSETQ. The CDR3 is 13 residues long. V lost 5 bases and J lost 0, with 9 bases in between. CDR3 nucleotide sequence: TGCGCCAGCAGTATTACGAGCTCCTACGAGCAGTACTTC. It encodes CASSITSSYEQYF.

The chain links TRBV14 to TRBJ2-3; D is ambiguous. Germline V gene sequence: CDR1 SGHDN, CDR2 FVKESK. The CDR3 covers 13 residues. Deletions cut 6 bases from V and 1 base from J, with 8 bases between. The CDR3 loop reads CASRNSGTDTQYF. CDR3 nucleotides: TGTGCCAGCAGGAATTCGGGCACAGATACGCAGTATTTT.

The genes are TRBV5-4 and TRBJ2-1; D uncertain. V was shortened by 4 bases and J by 6 bases, with 17 bases between the two germline ends. This CDR3 has 15 amino acids. CDR1 is SGHNT and CDR2 is YYREEE in the germline V gene (reference sequence). As DNA, the CDR3 is TGTGCCAGCAGCCCGCCCGACTCCGGGCCCAATGAGCAGTTCTTC. It is translated as CASSPPDSGPNEQFF.